A selection of T cell receptor beta chains follows, all from one sample in a study of T cell repertoires in cytomegalovirus infection. In TCRdb, the reads were re-called with MiXCR into one record per CDR3 protein. This sample has some 450,000 distinct CDR3 sequences; approximately 31% occur once, and the top ten carry roughly an eighth. The material sequenced was PBMCs. All receptors derive from a human donor in good health (CMV status not recorded). Some clones in this sample may be carry-over from other donors' samples. Both conserved end residues are part of each CDR3. A D gene is named only where the DNA matches it firmly. Clone size is given for some rows only: seen once, a few or many times, or a class if the clone is expanded.

>TRBJ1-2|16|many|-|TRBV7-8
CASSSIRGGENYGYTF
TGTGCCAGCAGCTCCATCCGAGGGGGGGAAAACTATGGCTACACCTTC
>TRBJ1-1|14|-|-|TRBV4-1
CASSLGTRDAEAFF
TGCGCCAGCAGCCTCGGGACCCGGGACGCTGAAGCTTTCTTT
>TRBJ2-3|17|many|-|TRBV5-6
CASSAGPGVSSTDTQYF
TGTGCCAGCAGCGCCGGGCCGGGGGTGTCTAGCACAGATACGCAGTATTTT
>TRBJ2-4|11|many|TRBD2|TRBV6-1
CASRIAGGLYF
TGTGCCAGCAGAATAGCGGGGGGGCTGTACTTC
>TRBJ1-3|15|-|-|TRBV7-9
CASSLTGISGNTIYF
TGTGCCAGCAGCTTAACGGGGATATCTGGAAACACCATATATTTT
>TRBJ2-7|17|-|TRBD2|TRBV3-1
CASSSGLAGGSSYKQYF
TGTGCCAGCAGCTCGGGACTAGCGGGGGGGAGCTCCTACAAGCAGTACTTC
>TRBJ1-4|14|-|TRBD1|TRBV28
CASRPGGPNEKLFF
TGTGCCAGCAGGCCAGGGGGACCTAATGAAAAACTGTTTTTT
>TRBJ1-5|14|once|TRBD1|TRBV28
CASTRTGVAQPQPF
TGTGCCAGCACCAGGACAGGGGTGGCTCAGCCCCAGCCTTTT
>TRBJ2-5|15|-|TRBD2|TRBV9
CASSVGTSGGETQYF
TGTGCCAGCAGCGTAGGGACTAGCGGGGGGGAGACCCAGTACTTC
>TRBJ1-5|12|-|-|TRBV18
CASSPVNQPQHF
TGTGCCAGCTCACCCGTAAATCAGCCCCAGCATTTT
>TRBJ2-5|13|few|-|TRBV6-1
CASSVGGGETQYF
TGTGCCAGCAGTGTAGGAGGCGGAGAGACCCAGTACTTC
>TRBJ2-5|16|many|-|TRBV7-2
CASSLVLLRVGETQYF
TGTGCCAGCAGCTTAGTATTGCTGCGGGTTGGGGAGACCCAGTACTTC
>TRBJ2-7|17|-|-|TRBV4-3
CASSQDPTGGFYYEQYF
TGCGCCAGCAGCCAAGATCCCACGGGGGGCTTTTACTACGAGCAGTACTTC
>TRBJ1-3|16|-|TRBD1|TRBV12-3/TRBV12-4
CASSSRTGGPGNTIYF
TGTGCCAGCAGCTCCAGGACAGGCGGGCCTGGAAACACCATATATTTT
>TRBJ2-1|15|many|TRBD2|TRBV7-6
CASSPASGSHNEQFF
TGTGCCAGCAGCCCCGCTAGCGGGTCTCACAATGAGCAGTTCTTC
>TRBJ1-2|14|-|TRBD1|TRBV2
CASSRTGESYGYTF
TGTGCCAGCAGTCGGACAGGGGAGAGCTATGGCTACACCTTC
>TRBJ1-4|17|-|TRBD1|TRBV6-6
CASSYQGQGGTNEKLFF
TGTGCCAGCAGTTACCAGGGACAGGGCGGAACTAATGAAAAACTGTTTTTT
>TRBJ2-1|15|few|-|TRBV4-1
CASSQFDRFTDEQFF
TGCGCCAGCAGCCAATTTGACAGGTTTACCGATGAGCAGTTCTTC
>TRBJ1-2|14|-|-|TRBV7-6
CASSLQAGIYGYTF
TGTGCCAGCAGCTTGCAAGCAGGGATCTACGGCTACACCTTC
>TRBJ2-5|17|few|-|TRBV6-5
CASSYSSRGLGQETQYF
TGTGCCAGCAGTTACAGTAGCCGGGGGCTAGGACAAGAGACCCAGTACTTC